The subject of this entry is one T cell receptor (beta chain). The CDR3 contains 16 residues. With V trimmed by 4 bases and J by 3 bases, 12 bases remained unmatched. In germline, CDR1 is SGHDT, CDR2 YYEEEE. The sample comes from a study of cytomegalovirus exposure and HLA in healthy donors. The PCR had 60 Vbeta and 13 Jbeta primers. Assay used: immunoSEQ multiplex PCR; TCRdb lists only in-frame clones, some missing. This listing includes about 87,000 clones. Sequenced sample: PBMCs. This TCR was recovered from a man aged 45 to 65 in good health and CMV-seropositive. The chain is built from TRBV5-6 and TRBJ1-2, with 7 bases fitting TRBD1. CDR3 region: CASSIPTGRKDYGYTF. The CDR3 DNA reads as TGTGCCAGCAGCATTCCGACAGGGAGGAAGGACTATGGCTACACCTTC.